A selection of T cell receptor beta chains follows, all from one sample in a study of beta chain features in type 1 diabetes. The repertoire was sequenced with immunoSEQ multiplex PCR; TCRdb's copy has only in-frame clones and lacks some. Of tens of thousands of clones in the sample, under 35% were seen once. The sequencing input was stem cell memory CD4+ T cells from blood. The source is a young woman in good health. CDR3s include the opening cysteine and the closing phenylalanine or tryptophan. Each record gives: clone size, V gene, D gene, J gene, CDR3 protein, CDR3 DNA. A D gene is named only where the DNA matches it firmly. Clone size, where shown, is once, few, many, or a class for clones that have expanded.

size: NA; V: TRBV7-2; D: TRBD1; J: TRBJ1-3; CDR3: CASSQDREGGNTIYF; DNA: TGTGCCAGCAGCCAGGACAGGGAAGGTGGAAACACCATATATTTT
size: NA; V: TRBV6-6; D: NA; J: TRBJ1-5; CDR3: CASTSQDSNQPQHF; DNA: TGTGCCAGTACGAGCCAGGATAGCAATCAGCCCCAGCATTTT
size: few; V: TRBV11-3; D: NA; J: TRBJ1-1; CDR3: CASSFWAGDTEAFF; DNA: TGTGCCAGCAGCTTCTGGGCCGGCGACACTGAAGCTTTCTTT
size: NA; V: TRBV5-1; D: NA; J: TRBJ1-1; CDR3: CASSPNGVNTEAFF; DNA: TGCGCCAGCAGCCCTAACGGGGTAAACACTGAAGCTTTCTTT
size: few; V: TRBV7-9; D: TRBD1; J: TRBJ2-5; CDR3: CASSPPGQGAETQYF; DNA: TGTGCCAGCAGCCCTCCCGGACAGGGAGCAGAGACCCAGTACTTC
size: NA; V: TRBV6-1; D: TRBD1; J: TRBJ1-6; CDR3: CASSEARGRRQGNSPLHF; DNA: TGTGCCAGCAGTGAAGCGCGGGGCAGACGACAGGGAAACTCACCCCTCCACTTT
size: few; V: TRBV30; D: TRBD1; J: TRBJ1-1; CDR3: CAWSDTGVPTEAFF; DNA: TGTGCCTGGAGTGATACAGGGGTTCCCACTGAAGCTTTCTTT
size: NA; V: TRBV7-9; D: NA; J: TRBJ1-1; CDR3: CASSLDRDTEAFF; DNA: TGTGCCAGCAGCTTAGACAGGGACACTGAAGCTTTCTTT
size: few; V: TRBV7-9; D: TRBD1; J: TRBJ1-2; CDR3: CASRRDSLYGYTF; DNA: TGTGCCAGCCGAAGGGACAGCCTCTATGGCTACACCTTC
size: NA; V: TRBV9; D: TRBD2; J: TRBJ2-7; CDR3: CASSRLGTSDGEQYF; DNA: TGTGCCAGCAGCCGCTTAGGGACTAGTGATGGCGAGCAGTACTTC
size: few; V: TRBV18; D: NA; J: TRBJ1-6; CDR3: CASSPVQDRGSPLHF; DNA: TGTGCCAGCTCACCAGTTCAGGACAGAGGTTCACCCCTCCACTTT
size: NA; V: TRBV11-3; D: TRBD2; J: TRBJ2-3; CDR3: CASSPLAGTDTQYF; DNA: TGTGCCAGCAGCCCGCTAGCGGGAACAGATACGCAGTATTTT
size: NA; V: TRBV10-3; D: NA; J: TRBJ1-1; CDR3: CATHPAGNTEAFF; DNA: TGTGCCACCCACCCGGCAGGGAACACTGAAGCTTTCTTT
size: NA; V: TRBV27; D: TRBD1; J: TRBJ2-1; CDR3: CASSLNRGTSYNEQFF; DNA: TGTGCCAGCAGTCTAAACAGGGGGACCTCCTACAATGAGCAGTTCTTC
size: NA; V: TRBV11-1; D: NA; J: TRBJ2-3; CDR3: CASSPTTGSTDTQYF; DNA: TGTGCCAGCAGCCCCACCACGGGGAGCACAGATACGCAGTATTTT
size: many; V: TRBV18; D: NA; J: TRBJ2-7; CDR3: CASSTKGSYEQYF; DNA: TGTGCCAGCTCTACAAAGGGGTCCTACGAGCAGTACTTC
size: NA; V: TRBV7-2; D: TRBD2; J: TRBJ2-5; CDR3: CASSLMGGQETQYF; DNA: TGTGCCAGCAGCTTAATGGGAGGGCAAGAGACCCAGTACTTC
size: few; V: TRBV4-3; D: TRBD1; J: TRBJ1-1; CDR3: CASSQYTGATEAFF; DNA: TGCGCCAGCAGCCAGTATACAGGGGCCACTGAAGCTTTCTTT
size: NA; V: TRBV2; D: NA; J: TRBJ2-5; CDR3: CASTREETQYF; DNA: TGTGCCAGCACACGGGAGGAGACCCAGTACTTC
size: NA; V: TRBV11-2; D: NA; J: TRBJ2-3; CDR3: CASSLVGGSWTDTQYF; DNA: TGTGCCAGCAGCTTAGTGGGTGGGAGCTGGACAGATACGCAGTATTTT
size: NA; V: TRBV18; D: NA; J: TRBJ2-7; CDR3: CASSPQDSYEQYF; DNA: TGTGCCAGCTCACCACAGGACAGCTACGAGCAGTACTTC
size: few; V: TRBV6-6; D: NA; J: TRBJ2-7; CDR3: CASRRDPGQSSYEQYF; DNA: TGTGCCAGCAGACGCGATCCGGGACAATCCTCCTACGAGCAGTACTTC
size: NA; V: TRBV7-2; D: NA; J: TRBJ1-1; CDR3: CASSFLATNTEAFF; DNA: TGTGCCAGCAGCTTCTTAGCCACGAACACTGAAGCTTTCTTT
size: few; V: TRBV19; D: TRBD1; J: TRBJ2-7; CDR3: CASSTTTGYEQYF; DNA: TGTGCCAGTAGTACTACGACAGGGTACGAGCAGTACTTC
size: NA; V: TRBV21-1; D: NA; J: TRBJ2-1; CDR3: CASSLWKGSGNDDYNEQFF; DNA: TGTGCCAGCAGCCTATGGAAGGGTAGCGGGAATGACGACTACAATGAGCAGTTCTTC